Shown below are 30 T cell receptor beta chains from a single sample sequenced in a study of shared clonotypes between healthy human individuals. Using immunoSEQ multiplex PCR, the repertoire was profiled, and TCRdb retains in-frame clones only, with some absent. The sample has hundreds of thousands of clones; approximately 96% are singletons. CD45RO-negative CD8 cells positively selected for CCR7 made up the naive population, which excluded terminally differentiated effector memory CD45RA+ cells. The sample comprised naive CD8+ T cells sorted from blood. All receptors come from a woman aged 25 to 39 in good health.

The chain uses TRBV5-6 and TRBJ2-5; D call uncertain. Germline loops: CDR1 SGHDT, CDR2 YYEEEE. The CDR3 spans 13 residues. V dropped 1 base and J dropped 5 bases, with 9 bases sitting between them. The CDR3 DNA reads as TGTGCCAGCAGCTTGTTGGTAGTGGAGACCCAGTACTTC. Amino acids: CASSLLVVETQYF.

To note about this clone: Within the sample, other DNA sequences also encode this same CDR3. This rearrangement joins TRBV19 to TRBJ2-3; D not certain. The germline V and J ends were trimmed by 0 bases and 5 bases, with 6 bases remaining between them. CDR1 and CDR2 (germline): LNHDA, SQIVND (reference sequence). There are 13 residues in the CDR3. CDR3 protein: CASSIDREDTQYF. CDR3 sequence (DNA): TGTGCCAGTAGTATAGATCGAGAAGATACGCAGTATTTT.

This chain links TRBV5-1 with TRBJ2-1; tentatively, D is TRBD1 (6 bases). The CDR3 length is 14 residues. Looked up from germline, CDR1 is SGHRS and CDR2 is YFSETQ. V was trimmed by 1 base and J by 9 bases, leaving 14 bases between them. The CDR3 DNA is TGCGCCAGCAGCTTGTGGGGGCAGGGAAGTGAGCAGTTCTTC. As protein: CASSLWGQGSEQFF.

The chain joins TRBV29-1 to TRBJ1-2, with D uncertain. The V end was cut by 0 bases, the J end by 4 bases, with 12 bases between. Germline CDR1 SQVTM, CDR2 ANQGSEA. The CDR3 spans 14 residues. Written as DNA, the CDR3 is TGCAGCGTTGAAGACCCACATCAGCTCTATGGCTACACCTTC. This sequence encodes CSVEDPHQLYGYTF.

The chain uses TRBV27 and TRBJ1-3, with TRBD1 as a possible D gene (5 bases). With 7 bases removed from V and 0 bases from J, the gap between germline ends came to 16 bases. This CDR3 contains 16 residues. Germline V CDR1 and CDR2: MNHEY, SMNVEV (reference sequence). The CDR3 coding sequence is TGTGCCAGCAAGAGGGACTCTTCCTACTCTGGAAACACCATATATTTT. Amino acid sequence: CASKRDSSYSGNTIYF.

This clone is a singleton in its sample. This rearrangement joins TRBV27 to TRBJ2-1; 8 bases line up with TRBD2. The germline V gene has CDR1 MNHEY and CDR2 SMNVEV (reference sequence). CDR3 length: 16 amino acids. V dropped 5 bases and J dropped 5; count of bases not matched to a gene: 11. The CDR3 sequence is CASSLRAGAINNEQFF. The CDR3 region has the DNA TGTGCCAGCAGTCTCCGAGCGGGAGCCATTAACAATGAGCAGTTCTTC.

This clone was seen a single time. V usage is TRBV10-2 and J usage is TRBJ1-5; TRBD1 might be the D (5 bases). V was cut by 6 bases and J by 1 base, with 10 bases left in between. This CDR3 has 14 residues. CDR1 is WSHSY and CDR2 is SAAADI in the germline V gene. CDR3 DNA: TGCGCCAGCAGGCAGGGTATAAGCAATCAGCCCCAGCATTTT. Protein sequence: CASRQGISNQPQHF.

V is TRBV19 and J is TRBJ1-1; D is perhaps TRBD1 (6 bases). The CDR3 loop spans 13 amino acids. V lost 2 bases and J lost 5, with 9 bases in between. Per the germline V gene, CDR1 is LNHDA and CDR2 is SQIVND (reference sequence). The CDR3 DNA is TGTGCCAGTAGTATAACAGGGAAAACTGAAGCTTTCTTT. Translating it yields CASSITGKTEAFF. The variable domain in full, completed from reference TRBV19 and TRBJ1-1, reads DGGITQSPKYLFRKEGQNVTLSCEQNLNHDAMYWYRQDPGQGLRLIYYSQIVNDFQKGDIAEGYSVSREKKESFPLTVTSAQKNPTAFYLCASSITGKTEAFFGQGTRLTVV.

This chain joins TRBV13 and TRBJ2-7; 14 bases are shared with TRBD2. Trimming cost V 4 bases and J 5 bases; bases outside gene matches: 10. The CDR3 consists of 17 residues. Germline values: CDR1 PRHDT, CDR2 FYEKMQ (reference sequence). CDR3 loop: CASSSATSGRAPDEQYF. DNA of the CDR3: TGTGCCAGCAGCTCAGCGACTAGCGGGAGGGCCCCGGACGAGCAGTACTTC.

The chain has TRBV29-1 and TRBJ1-1, with a weak D call TRBD1 (5 bases). There are 13 residues in the CDR3. The V end was cut by 7 bases, the J end by 1 base, with 13 bases between. Germline loops: CDR1 SQVTM, CDR2 ANQGSEA. The DNA for the CDR3 is TGCAGCGCCGCGGACACCAGGAACACTGAAGCTTTCTTT. Translating it yields CSAADTRNTEAFF.

The genes are TRBV28 and TRBJ1-1; D possibly corresponds to TRBD1 (5 bases). The CDR3 loop spans 16 amino acids. Germline-derived CDR1 and CDR2 are MDHEN and SYDVKM. V lost 6 bases and J lost 4, with 21 bases in between. As DNA, the CDR3 is TGTGCCAGCAGCCAACGACGAGGGGTTGGAAGCACTGAAGCTTTCTTT. Its translation is CASSQRRGVGSTEAFF.

V usage is TRBV7-9 and J usage is TRBJ2-3, with 8 bases aligning to TRBD2. V lost 8 bases and J lost 2; bases outside the gene matches: 9. The germline CDR1 and CDR2 sequences are SEHNR and FQNEAQ (reference sequence). The CDR3 sequence is 15 residues long. CDR3 region: CASFREGGITDTQYF. The CDR3 nucleotides are TGTGCCAGCTTCCGGGAGGGGGGAATCACAGATACGCAGTATTTT.

The V and J genes are TRBV2 and TRBJ2-7; D is unclear. The CDR3 totals 16 residues. V was trimmed by 5 bases and J by 7 bases, leaving 24 bases between them. Germline CDR1 and CDR2: SNHLY and FYNNEI. CDR3 nucleotide sequence: TGTGCCAGCAGTTCCTCAACGTTAACCCCCTGGTGGGAGCAGTACTTC. Its protein product is CASSSSTLTPWWEQYF.

The gene calls are TRBV5-4 and TRBJ2-7; tentatively, D is TRBD1 (6 bases). This CDR3 has 17 amino acids. Germline loops: CDR1 SGHNT, CDR2 YYREEE (reference sequence). The V end was cut by 4 bases, the J end by 2 bases, with 22 bases between. In nucleotides, the CDR3 is TGTGCCAGCAGCCTTGGTAGTCCGGGACACCCGACCTACGAGCAGTACTTC. This translates into CASSLGSPGHPTYEQYF.

The sample holds one count of this clone. The chain is built from TRBV12-5 and TRBJ2-1; D unresolved. Trimming cost V 6 bases and J 3 bases, with 6 bases left between them. Germline CDR1 is LGHNT and CDR2 is FRNRAP. This CDR3 has 12 amino acids. The CDR3 region has the DNA TGTGCTAGTGGACCGGACTACAATGAGCAGTTCTTC. Translation gives CASGPDYNEQFF. Looking up the rest from reference TRBV12-5 and TRBJ2-1 gives the full variable domain: DARVTQTPRHKVTEMGQEVTMRCQPILGHNTVFWYRQTMMQGLELLAYFRNRAPLDDSGMPKDRFSAEMPDATLATLKIQPSEPRDSAVYFCASGPDYNEQFFGPGTRLTVL.

V is TRBV10-3 and J is TRBJ2-6; 9 bases are shared with TRBD1. Germline assignment: CDR1 ENHRY and CDR2 SYGVKD. The trim removed 6 bases at V and 6 bases at J, leaving 12 bases unmatched. This CDR3 contains 17 residues. CDR3 sequence: CAISGGTGSLLANVLTF. DNA of the CDR3: TGTGCCATCAGCGGCGGGACAGGGTCTCTGTTGGCCAACGTCCTGACTTTC.

The chain has TRBV5-5 and TRBJ2-7; D might be TRBD1 or TRBD2, each matching 5 bases. The germline V gene has CDR1 SGHKS and CDR2 YYEKEE (reference sequence). V was shortened by 3 bases and J by 4 bases, with 8 bases between the two germline ends. The CDR3 is made up of 12 amino acids. The CDR3 coding sequence is TGTGCCAGCAGCTGGGACGGGTACGAGCAGTACTTC. It yields the protein CASSWDGYEQYF.

This CDR3 reads CAISDDTNYEQYF. The CDR3 DNA reads TGTGCCATCAGTGATGACACCAACTACGAGCAGTACTTC. The chain combines TRBV10-3 with TRBJ2-7; unclear D gene. In germline, CDR1 is ENHRY, CDR2 SYGVKD. V gave up 3 bases and J gave up 3 bases, with 9 bases separating them. This CDR3 comprises 13 residues.

The chain uses TRBV7-8 and TRBJ1-2; D gene uncertain. This CDR3 is 15 amino acids long. Germline V lookup: CDR1 SGHVS, CDR2 FQNEAQ. V was shortened by 5 bases and J by 6 bases, with 19 bases between the two germline ends. The CDR3: CASSPEDGWGDGYTF. CDR3 coding DNA: TGTGCCAGCAGCCCAGAGGACGGATGGGGAGATGGCTACACCTTC. Drawing the rest from reference TRBV7-8 and TRBJ1-2, the complete variable domain is GAGVSQSPRYKVAKRGQDVALRCDPISGHVSLFWYQQALGQGPEFLTYFQNEAQLDKSGLPSDRFFAERPEGSVSTLKIQRTQQEDSAVYLCASSPEDGWGDGYTFGSGTRLTVV.

The chain employs TRBV10-3 and TRBJ2-3, with D tentatively TRBD2 (6 bases). V was cut by 4 bases and J by 5 bases, with 13 bases left in between. The CDR3 runs 14 residues. Germline CDR1 ENHRY, CDR2 SYGVKD. The CDR3 DNA reads TGTGCCATCAGTGGATACGGGGGAAAAGATACGCAGTATTTT. This codes for CAISGYGGKDTQYF.

The rearrangement links TRBV28 to TRBJ2-2; D possibly corresponds to TRBD1 (5 bases). V lost 3 bases and J 2 bases, leaving 7 bases between the germline ends. The CDR3 has 14 amino acids. Germline CDR1 and CDR2: MDHEN and SYDVKM. CDR3 nucleotides: TGTGCCAGCAGTTTGGACATTAACACCGGGGAGCTGTTTTTT. Protein: CASSLDINTGELFF.

This chain joins TRBV27 and TRBJ1-2; D possibly corresponds to TRBD1 (5 bases). Germline V gene data show CDR1 as MNHEY and CDR2 as SMNVEV (reference sequence). V was shortened by 3 bases and J by 6 bases, with 14 bases between the two germline ends. The CDR3 loop spans 14 amino acids. This chain's CDR3 is CASSFIGTQDGYTF. CDR3 nucleotide sequence: TGTGCCAGCAGTTTTATAGGTACACAGGATGGCTACACCTTC.

The chain has TRBV2 and TRBJ2-7, with D uncertain. V was pared by 4 bases and J by 1 base, with 14 bases between. CDR3 length: 15 residues. CDR1 is SNHLY and CDR2 is FYNNEI in the germline V gene. The CDR3 sequence: CASSVGSSSSYEQYF. Written as DNA, the CDR3 is TGTGCCAGCAGTGTTGGATCTAGTAGTTCCTACGAGCAGTACTTC.

This chain joins TRBV2 and TRBJ1-1; no firm D call. Per germline, CDR1 SNHLY and CDR2 FYNNEI. The V and J ends lost 2 bases and 11 bases respectively, with 24 bases between them. The CDR3 loop spans 16 amino acids. The CDR3 DNA reads as TGTGCCAGCAGTGAACGTAGTACGGCTTCCATCCATTCGGCTTTCTTT. This translates into CASSERSTASIHSAFF. Full variable domain (outside the CDR3, taken from reference TRBV2 and TRBJ1-1): EPEVTQTPSHQVTQMGQEVILRCVPISNHLYFYWYRQILGQKVEFLVSFYNNEISEKSEIFDDQFSVERPDGSNFTLKIRSTKLEDSAMYFCASSERSTASIHSAFFGQGTRLTVV.

Note on this clone: Other DNA sequences in this specimen translate into the identical CDR3. The J gene is TRBJ2-7, the V gene TRBV27; maybe TRBD1 (5 bases). Looked up from germline, CDR1 is MNHEY and CDR2 is SMNVEV (reference sequence). The CDR3 spans 14 residues. V gave up 3 bases and J gave up 0 bases, with 9 bases separating them. The CDR3: CASSFGQSSYEQYF. The DNA for the CDR3 is TGTGCCAGCAGTTTCGGACAAAGCTCCTACGAGCAGTACTTC.

CDR3 sequence reads: CASSPPTGSYEQYF. The DNA of the CDR3 is TGTGCCAGCTCACCACCTACAGGGAGCTACGAGCAGTACTTC. The rearrangement uses TRBV18 and TRBJ2-7; D possibly corresponds to TRBD1 (6 bases). Trimming cost V 0 bases and J 3 bases, with 9 bases left between them. CDR3 length equals 14 residues. Germline lookup yields CDR1 KGHSH and CDR2 LQKENI.

The V gene is TRBV28, the J gene TRBJ2-2; the D is unclear. Germline assignment: CDR1 MDHEN and CDR2 SYDVKM. The V end lost 2 bases, the J end lost 6 bases, and 10 bases lay between the germline ends. The CDR3 sequence is 14 residues long. CDR3 nucleotide sequence: TGTGCCAGCAGTTTAATGTTAAGTTCCGGGGAGCTGTTTTTT. Protein: CASSLMLSSGELFF.

This chain connects TRBV28 to TRBJ2-7; 11 positions agree with TRBD2. Germline values: CDR1 MDHEN, CDR2 SYDVKM. V lost 1 base and J lost 2; bases outside the gene matches: 4. The CDR3 has 16 amino acids. The CDR3 reads CASSLLLAGGPYEQYF. CDR3 coding DNA: TGTGCCAGCAGTTTATTGTTAGCGGGAGGGCCCTACGAGCAGTACTTC. The full variable domain, in which reference TRBV28 and TRBJ2-7 provide the parts outside the CDR3, is DVKVTQSSRYLVKRTGEKVFLECVQDMDHENMFWYRQDPGLGLRLIYFSYDVKMKEKGDIPEGYSVSREKKERFSLILESASTNQTSMYLCASSLLLAGGPYEQYFGPGTRLTVT.

V and J are TRBV5-6 and TRBJ2-7, with 9 bases matching TRBD2. The germline CDR1 and CDR2 sequences are SGHDT and YYEEEE. V dropped 0 bases and J dropped 3; count of bases not matched to a gene: 7. The CDR3 spans 16 residues. DNA of the CDR3: TGTGCCAGCAGCTTGGACCCTAGCGGGAAGGGCTACGAGCAGTACTTC. This gives the protein CASSLDPSGKGYEQYF.

The J gene is TRBJ2-3, the V gene TRBV5-1, with TRBD1 matching over 7 bases. CDR1 is SGHRS, CDR2 YFSETQ, per germline. Trimming took 3 bases from V and 5 from J; bases not matched to a gene: 3. The CDR3 length is 13 residues. CDR3 nucleotide sequence: TGCGCCAGCAGCTCTCGACAGGGAGATACGCAGTATTTT. It yields the protein CASSSRQGDTQYF.